This T cell receptor beta chain was captured by sequencing in a study of blood T cell repertoires in COVID-19. Study-wide background: The study drew acute and convalescent COVID-19 samples from the United States, Italy and Spain. The cDNA or gDNA used as material had been derived from T cells, B-cell-depleted T cells, or PBMCs.

Trimming took off 6 bases at V and 5 bases at J, with 19 bases between the two ends. The CDR3 contains 16 residues. Per the germline V gene, CDR1 is MNHEY and CDR2 is SVGEGT. Study processing details: Scientists estimated how many nucleated cells there were by amplifying reference gene primers. This table comes from immunoSEQ multiplex PCR, and its TCRdb copy is limited to in-frame clones, with some not included. V and J calls and clone size follow that table, whereas D and trimming were derived from the DNA. This table holds roughly 300,000 clones, around 80% found once. The origin of this receptor is a woman between 45 and 60 years old with acute or convalescent COVID-19. What was sequenced was peripheral blood. The V and J genes are TRBV6-2 or TRBV6-3 and TRBJ2-2; TRBD1 is a possible D gene (5 bases). The CDR3 region has the DNA TGTGCCAGCAGCCGAATCGGACAACTGGAAACCGGGGAGCTGTTTTTT. It is translated as CASSRIGQLETGELFF.